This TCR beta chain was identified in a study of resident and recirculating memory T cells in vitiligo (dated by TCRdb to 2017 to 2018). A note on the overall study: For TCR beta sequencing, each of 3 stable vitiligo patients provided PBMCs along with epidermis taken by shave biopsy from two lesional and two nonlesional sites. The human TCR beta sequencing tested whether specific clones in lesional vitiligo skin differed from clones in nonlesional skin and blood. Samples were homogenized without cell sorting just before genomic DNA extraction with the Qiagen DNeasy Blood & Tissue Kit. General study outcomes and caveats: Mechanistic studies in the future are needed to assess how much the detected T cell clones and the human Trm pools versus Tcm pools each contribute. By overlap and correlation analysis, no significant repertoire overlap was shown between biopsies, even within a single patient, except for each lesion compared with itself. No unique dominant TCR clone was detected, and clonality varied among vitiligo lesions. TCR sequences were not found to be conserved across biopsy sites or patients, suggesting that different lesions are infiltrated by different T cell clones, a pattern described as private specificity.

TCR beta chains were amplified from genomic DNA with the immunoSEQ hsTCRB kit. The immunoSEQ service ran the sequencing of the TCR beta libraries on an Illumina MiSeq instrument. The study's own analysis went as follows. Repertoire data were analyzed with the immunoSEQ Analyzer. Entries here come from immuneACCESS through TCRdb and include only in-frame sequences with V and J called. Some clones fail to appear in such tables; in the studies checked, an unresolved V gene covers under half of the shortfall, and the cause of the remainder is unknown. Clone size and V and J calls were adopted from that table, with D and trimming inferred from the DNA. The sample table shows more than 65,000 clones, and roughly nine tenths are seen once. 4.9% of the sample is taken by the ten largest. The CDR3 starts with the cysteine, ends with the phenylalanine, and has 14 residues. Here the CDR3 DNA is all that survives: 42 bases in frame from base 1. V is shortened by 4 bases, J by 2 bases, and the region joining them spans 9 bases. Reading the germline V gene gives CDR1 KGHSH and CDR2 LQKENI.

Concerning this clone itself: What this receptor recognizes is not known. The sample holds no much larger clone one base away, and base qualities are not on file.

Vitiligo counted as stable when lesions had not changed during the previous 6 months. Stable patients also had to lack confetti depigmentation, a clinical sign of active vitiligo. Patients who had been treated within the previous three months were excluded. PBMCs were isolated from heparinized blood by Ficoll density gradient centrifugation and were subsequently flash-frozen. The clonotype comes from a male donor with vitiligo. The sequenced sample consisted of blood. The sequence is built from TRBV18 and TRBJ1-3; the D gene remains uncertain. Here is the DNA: TGTGCCAGCTCACTGGAGACCGCTGGAAACACCATATATTTT. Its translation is CASSLETAGNTIYF.